This paragraph covers one TCR beta chain sequence. Its target is not known. Clones were read by immunoSEQ multiplex PCR, and TCRdb kept only the in-frame ones, dropping some. This table has about 62,000 clones, around four fifths appearing once. These data are taken from a study of OX40 agonist ivuxolimab in advanced cancers. A history of autoimmune disease or systemic immunosuppression excluded patients. The CDR3 covers 15 residues. Germline CDR1 is SNHLY and CDR2 is FYNNEI. V dropped 4 bases and J dropped 7; count of bases not matched to a gene: 8. Study findings and constraints: The mean number of expanded clones was higher in CD8+ T cells than in CD4+. The study observed clonal expansion of CD4+ and CD8+ blood T cells by week 6 at 0.1 to 3.0 mg/kg.

V gene TRBV2 combines with J gene TRBJ2-1, with 9 bases identical to TRBD2. The starting material was CD4+ or CD8+ T cells sorted from blood, obtained in a trial of the OX40 agonist ivuxolimab. The sequence was obtained from an adult with an advanced solid tumor such as melanoma, head and neck, liver or kidney cancer. CDR3: CASSVIAGEGNEQFF. DNA of the CDR3: TGTGCCAGCAGTGTCATAGCGGGAGAGGGTAATGAGCAGTTCTTC.